This TCR beta chain is drawn from a study of response to subunit inactivated influenza vaccine. This clonotype occurred a few times. Its cognate antigen is unknown. Broader study findings: The authors offered the suggestion that each seasonal influenza vaccination recruits few new T cells.

This CDR3 is built from 12 residues. With 3 bases removed from V and 6 bases from J, the gap between germline ends came to 7 bases. From germline, CDR1 is KGHSH and CDR2 LQKENI. TCRdb redid the calling of the RT-PCR reads with MiXCR, one entry per CDR3 protein. This table has some 500,000 distinct CDR3 sequences, 16% appearing once. Sequencing was performed on CD4+ T cells sorted from PBMCs, taken less than 30 months after vaccination. The genes are TRBV18 and TRBJ2-3; no definite D call. The receptor was isolated from a man aged 50 to 75 who received an inactivated influenza vaccine. As DNA, the CDR3 is TGTGCCAGCTCACCCTCGTGGGATACGCAGTATTTT. This sequence encodes CASSPSWDTQYF.